This T cell receptor (beta chain) came from a study of blood T cell repertoires in COVID-19. Overall study context: The samples span acute and convalescent COVID-19 from the United States, Italy and Spain. The cDNA or gDNA used as material had been derived from T cells, B-cell-depleted T cells, or PBMCs.

Per germline, CDR1 KGHSH and CDR2 LQKENI. The V end lost 6 bases, the J end lost 0 bases, and 6 bases lay between the germline ends. The CDR3 totals 13 residues. Here immunoSEQ multiplex PCR was the method, and the copy in TCRdb shows in-frame clones only, minus some. This sample has approximately 250,000 clones, with just under 85% found just once. The TCR sequence derives from a man over 45 with acute or convalescent COVID-19. Material: peripheral blood. V and J are TRBV18 and TRBJ1-3, with no clear D. CDR3 nucleotides: TGTGCCAGCTCCCAGCGCTCTGGAAACACCATATATTTT. It translates to CASSQRSGNTIYF. Using reference TRBV18 and TRBJ1-3 for the parts outside the CDR3, the full variable domain is NAGVMQNPRHLVRRRGQEARLRCSPMKGHSHVYWYRQLPEEGLKFMVYLQKENIIDESGMPKERFSAEFPKEGPSILRIQQVVRGDSAAYFCASSQRSGNTIYFGEGSWLTVV.